This TCR beta chain originates from a study of cytomegalovirus exposure and HLA in healthy donors. PCR was performed using 60 Vbeta and 13 Jbeta primers. The method was immunoSEQ multiplex PCR; TCRdb's version includes in-frame clones alone and lacks a portion of them. Of some 57,000 clones listed, 55% to 65% were seen once; the top ten hold about 12%. General study points: It was reported in a later analysis that an Asian-associated ancestry cluster showed fewer N-insertions than the approximately 700-donor mean. Prediction of most subjects' HLA-A and HLA-B alleles by TCR beta sequences was reportedly accurate.

Trimming took 5 bases from V and 1 from J, leaving 10 bases between them. Germline-derived CDR1 and CDR2 are SQVTM and ANQGSEA. The CDR3 is 13 amino acids. Notes on this clone: The antigen is undetermined.

This TCR derives from a human donor in good health. This chain joins TRBV29-1 and TRBJ2-3, with D hard to call. The sample comprised PBMCs. As DNA, the CDR3 is TGCAGCGTTAACAAGGCGGGCACAGATACGCAGTATTTT. This sequence encodes CSVNKAGTDTQYF.